A selection of T cell receptor beta chains follows, all from one sample in a study of OX40 agonist ivuxolimab in advanced cancers. Measured with immunoSEQ multiplex PCR; TCRdb has only the in-frame clones, and not every one. Of 40,000 to 50,000 clones listed, about nine tenths are singletons. The specimen comprised CD4+ or CD8+ T cells sorted from blood, sampled in a trial of the OX40 agonist ivuxolimab. Receptors originate from an adult with an advanced solid tumor such as melanoma, head and neck, liver or kidney cancer. Each CDR3 is given with its conserved first and last residue.

V,CDR3
TRBV7-6,CASSLDVRGSEQYF
TRBV15,CATSRDRGTGAIYNSPLHF
TRBV9,CASSVTPSTRDWYGYTF
TRBV9,CASSEGTGGTEAFF
TRBV27,CASSSSGVQPQHF
TRBV27,CASSWTGGAYEQYF
TRBV6-6,CASSHAAEPQHF
TRBV7-2,CASSQGALGNEQFF
TRBV29-1,CSVFDRSSYEQYF
TRBV9,CASNPGTTYNEQFF
TRBV28,CASSPGTGGGGVMGNQPQHF
TRBV21-1,CASSPGGDSAYEQYF
TRBV5-6,CASSFSGFLAKNIQYF
TRBV5-6,CASSTGTSGHEQFF
TRBV9,CASTASGTSTDTQYF
TRBV21-1,CASSKADTQYF
TRBV27,CASSLTSGVNYEQYF
TRBV6-1,CASSDESIPNTEAFF
TRBV4-3,CASSQGITSGSPDNEQFF
TRBV30,CAWSLAGPYEQYF
TRBV6-5,CASSYSGQQIPYEQYF
TRBV28,CASSSGGLGTSYNEQFF
TRBV9,CASSPFPGHSYEQYF
TRBV2,CASLGTRTYEQYF
TRBV9,CASSADGVFGETQYF
TRBV9,CASSPRGTSAHYEQYF
TRBV15,CATGDRVYGYTF
TRBV27,CASSLGETQYF
TRBV7-2,CASSWGGPGNEQFF
TRBV10-3,CAISEGVPSYNEQFF
TRBV4-3,CASSPGAGGYEQYF
TRBV6-6,CASSYSGGPNEQFF
TRBV27,CASSPQLFHGYTF
TRBV28,CASSLGVRGTRGDGYTF
TRBV11-2,CASTWTTGELFF
TRBV5-4,CASSLASGVEPDTQYF
TRBV5-1,CASSLGLSADTQYF
TRBV5-8,CASRPWGEEDEQYF
TRBV6-6,CATTPGRNYGYTF
TRBV19,CASSIEGNTEAFF
TRBV9,CASSEIPPAANYGYTF
TRBV4-3,CASSHTGTGELFF
TRBV2,CASSLGENTEAFF
TRBV30,CAWSAVGGLNTEAFF
TRBV7-9,CASSLETGGDEQYF
TRBV6-1,CASSGGLAVTLTSYEQYF
TRBV7-9,CASSLAGASSYNSPLHF
TRBV19,CASSPVIIVGGVSDYNEQFF
TRBV7-6,CASSPRTGVWNTGELFF
TRBV19,CASSMFSGVYNEQFF
TRBV7-9,CASSPGLPSEQYF
TRBV11-3,CASSSPQTGGMTGELFF
TRBV19,CASSIEPANTGELFF
TRBV19,CASSIDGETGELFF
TRBV7-3,CASSFSYNEQFF
TRBV27,CASSPLSTTAVYNEQFF
TRBV4-3,CASSQFGGSYEQYF
TRBV27,CASSLTASGRYEQYF